The 32 T cell receptor beta chains presented below share a single source sample, sequenced in a study of blood T cells in healthy people across ages. A second PCR, run for about 7 to 11 cycles, used a sample-barcoded 5' primer plus a J-beta primer mix. TCRdb independently ran MiXCR on the 5' RACE reads; one entry per CDR3 protein. The sample consists of 700,000 to 900,000 distinct CDR3 sequences, around 25% of them appearing once. These sequences were also reported in another study, on T cells of mothers and their children.

The sequencing input was blood. These receptors were obtained from a boy younger than 18 in good health.

In its sample, this clonotype was seen a few times. The CDR3 does not close with the conserved phenylalanine or tryptophan, likely indicating a read error. The chain recombines TRBV3-1 with TRBJ1-1, with D unclear. The CDR3 length is 13 residues. Per germline, CDR1 LGHDT and CDR2 YNNKEL (reference sequence). CDR3 sequence: CASSLSDVTKAFS. CDR3 coding DNA: TGTGCCAGCAGCCTCAGCGACGTCACTAAAGCTTTCTCT.

Note on this clonotype: At one end the junction does not follow the germline gene, possibly because of a read error. The chain joins TRBV12-3 or TRBV12-4 to TRBJ2-5; 8 positions match TRBD1. The J call may not be correct, given that the DNA end is closer to TRBJ2-1. This CDR3 region has 15 residues. CDR3 region: CACSARTGYVNEQFF. Written as DNA, the CDR3 is TGTGCCTGCAGTGCCCGGACAGGGTACGTCAATGAGCAGTTCTTC.

This clonotype was seen more than once but under ten times. The chain carries TRBV5-1 and TRBJ2-5; D remains unclear. The CDR3 totals 13 residues. V shed 0 bases and J shed 4 bases, with 7 bases lying between them. CDR1 is SGHRS and CDR2 is YFSETQ in the germline V gene. The CDR3 DNA is TGCGCCAGCAGCTTGGAGACGAGAGAGACCCAGTACTTC. The encoded protein is CASSLETRETQYF.

This clonotype was seen at least ten times. V usage is TRBV7-2 and J usage is TRBJ2-2; a weak D match, TRBD2 (7 bases). V dropped 5 bases and J dropped 6 bases, with 13 bases sitting between them. Germline CDR1 and CDR2: SGHTA and FQGNSA. The CDR3 is made up of 14 amino acids. The CDR3 region is CASSPRGGSGELFF. The CDR3 DNA sequence: TGTGCCAGCAGCCCAAGGGGGGGGTCCGGGGAGCTGTTTTTT.

Many counts were recorded for this clonotype. The V gene is TRBV6-4, the J gene TRBJ2-3; tentative D call: TRBD2 (6 bases). The CDR3 spans 15 residues. Germline lookup yields CDR1 MRHNA and CDR2 SNTAGT. V dropped 1 base and J dropped 2 bases, with 10 bases sitting between them. CDR3 sequence reads: CASSDFAGPTDTQYF. The CDR3 DNA reads as TGTGCCAGCAGTGACTTTGCGGGACCCACAGATACGCAGTATTTT.

This clonotype was counted between two and nine times. CDR3 in DNA: TGTGCCAGCGGGCGAGCAGGGGAATCCTACGAGCAGTACTTC. This gives the protein CASGRAGESYEQYF. The chain recombines TRBV6-1 with TRBJ2-7, with D possibly being TRBD1 (6 bases). This CDR3 contains 14 residues. CDR1 and CDR2 from the germline V gene are MNHNS and SASEGT. Trimming cost V 8 bases and J 1 base, with 15 bases left between them.

Comment on this clonotype: The CDR3 does not close with the conserved phenylalanine or tryptophan, likely indicating a read error. No DNA is shown, since the ends of the CDR3 on it are uncertain; the CDR3 is the one TCRdb lists. V gene TRBV7-9 combines with J gene TRBJ1-6. The CDR3 adds up to 13 amino acids, both ends counted. Per germline, CDR1 SEHNR and CDR2 FQNEAQ (reference sequence). The CDR3 loop reads CASSLETNSPLDL.

In this sample, this clonotype turned up a few times. V and J are TRBV20-1 and TRBJ1-1, with 9 bases matching TRBD1. V dropped 4 bases and J dropped 0; count of bases not matched to a gene: 18. Germline V gene lookup returns CDR1 DFQATT and CDR2 SNEGSKA (reference sequence). The CDR3 length is 19 residues. Written as DNA, the CDR3 is TGCAGTGCTACCAACATCCTAGGCCCCGGGACAGGGATGAACACTGAAGCTTTCTTT. Translating it yields CSATNILGPGTGMNTEAFF.

In this sample, this clonotype turned up a few times. The CDR3 spells CASTRDANYGYTF. Written as DNA, the CDR3 is TGCGCCAGCACCAGAGATGCTAACTATGGCTACACCTTC. V usage is TRBV10-2 and J usage is TRBJ1-2; D uncertain. CDR1 and CDR2 (germline): WSHSY, SAAADI. V lost 7 bases and J lost 0, with 9 bases in between. The CDR3 has 13 amino acids.

This sequence joins TRBV20-1 and TRBJ1-1; tentatively, D is TRBD1 (5 bases). Germline CDR1 reads DFQATT; CDR2 reads SNEGSKA (reference sequence). The length of the CDR3 is 13 residues. V lost 6 bases and J 4 bases, leaving 15 bases between the germline ends. As DNA, the CDR3 is TGCAGTGCCTACAGGAGTTTGAGCACTGAAGCTTTCTTT. The encoded protein is CSAYRSLSTEAFF.

A few counts support this clonotype. The DNA of the CDR3 is TGTGCCAGCAGCCTTCCCCCCCTTACTTACGAGCAGTACTTC. This gives the protein CASSLPPLTYEQYF. The gene calls are TRBV12-3 or TRBV12-4 and TRBJ2-7; no reliable D call. There are 14 residues in the CDR3. The V gene lost 6 bases and the J gene lost 4 bases, with 16 bases spanning the gap.

The chain is built from TRBV2 and TRBJ2-1; D gene uncertain. This CDR3 comprises 13 residues. With 2 bases removed from V and 4 bases from J, the gap between germline ends came to 6 bases. Looked up from germline, CDR1 is SNHLY and CDR2 is FYNNEI. The CDR3 DNA follows: TGTGCCAGCAGTGAAACGGTTTACAATGAGCAGTTCTTC. Translated, it gives CASSETVYNEQFF.

This clonotype was seen more than once but under ten times. The chain uses TRBV12-5 and TRBJ2-7; TRBD1 aligns across 8 bases. The length of the CDR3 is 15 residues. Trimming took 4 bases from V and 1 from J; bases not matched to a gene: 6. CDR1 LGHNT and CDR2 FRNRAP come from the germline V gene. CDR3 sequence (DNA): TGTGCTAGTGGTTATGGGACAGGCTCGTCCTACGAGCAGTACTTC. Translation gives CASGYGTGSSYEQYF.

This clonotype was observed a few times. The chain couples TRBV29-1 to TRBJ1-1; D is undetermined. V gave up 0 bases and J gave up 6 bases, with 11 bases separating them. The germline V gene encodes CDR1 SQVTM and CDR2 ANQGSEA. The CDR3 contains 13 residues. CDR3: CSVEDLSSSEAFF. CDR3 bases: TGCAGCGTTGAAGATCTAAGCAGCTCTGAAGCTTTCTTT.

V gene TRBV7-9 combines with J gene TRBJ2-5; D remains unclear. With the DNA end fitting TRBJ2-7 better, the J assignment may be wrong. Germline V gives CDR1 SEHNR, CDR2 FQNEAQ (reference sequence). The CDR3 is 12 residues long. The DNA for the CDR3 is TGTGCCAGCAGCTTAGTCTTCAGCGAGCAGTACTTC. Amino acids: CASSLVFSEQYF.

This clonotype is a singleton in its sample. The chain uses TRBV10-3 and TRBJ2-5; D may be TRBD1 (6 bases). From germline, CDR1 is ENHRY and CDR2 SYGVKD. There are 12 residues in the CDR3. Trimming shortened V by 8 bases and J by 3 bases, and 10 bases separated the two germline ends. The CDR3 sequence is CAIGKGEETQYF. For the CDR3, the DNA is TGTGCCATCGGTAAGGGGGAAGAGACCCAGTACTTC.

This clonotype was picked up one time. J is TRBJ2-5 and V is TRBV2, with D perhaps TRBD2 (6 bases). Germline loops: CDR1 SNHLY, CDR2 FYNNEI. The CDR3 runs to 14 residues. V was shortened by 4 bases and J by 2 bases, with 11 bases between the two germline ends. CDR3 amino acids: CASSAGEEQETQYF. The CDR3 region has the DNA TGTGCCAGCAGTGCGGGAGAAGAGCAAGAGACCCAGTACTTC.

This clonotype was seen a handful of times. V and J are TRBV2 and TRBJ2-7, with D perhaps being TRBD1 or TRBD2 (5 bases each). Germline values: CDR1 SNHLY, CDR2 FYNNEI. Trimming left V 6 bases short and J 0 bases short, with 9 bases between. This CDR3 is 13 amino acids long. The CDR3 nucleotides read TGTGCCAGCAGCGGGGACCCCTCCTACGAGCAGTACTTC. Its translation is CASSGDPSYEQYF.

This clonotype has more than one count but fewer than ten. J is TRBJ1-1 and V is TRBV7-2; 7 bases match TRBD1. Germline V gives CDR1 SGHTA, CDR2 FQGNSA. The CDR3 contains 14 residues. J gave up 3 bases and V 5 bases, and 6 bases lay outside the gene matches. In nucleotides, the CDR3 is TGTGCCAGCAGCATACAGGGGTGGTACACTGAAGCTTTCTTT. Residues: CASSIQGWYTEAFF.

Of note for this clonotype: One end of the junction is discordant with germline, which a read error may explain. V usage is TRBV20-1 and J usage is TRBJ2-1, with 7 bases identical to TRBD2. CDR1 and CDR2 (germline): DFQATT, SNEGSKA (reference sequence). There are 15 residues in the CDR3. CDR3 sequence (DNA): TGCAGTGCTACCCGCGGGGGAAGCTCCTGCAATGAGCAGTTCTTC. It translates to CSATRGGSSCNEQFF.

The chain links TRBV6-5 to TRBJ1-1, with a weak D call TRBD1 (6 bases). CDR1 is MNHEY, CDR2 SVGAGI, per germline. Trimming removed 4 bases from V and 6 bases from J, with 21 bases in between. CDR3 size: 16 residues. The CDR3 DNA sequence: TGTGCCAGCAGTTGGGGGAGGGGGATCAGAATCCCTGAAGCTTTCTTT. Its translation: CASSWGRGIRIPEAFF.

The rearrangement uses TRBV10-3 and TRBJ1-1; D possibly corresponds to TRBD1 (6 bases). CDR1 and CDR2 from the germline V gene are ENHRY and SYGVKD. V gave up 10 bases and J gave up 0 bases, with 21 bases separating them. This CDR3 comprises 16 residues. Written as DNA, the CDR3 is TGTGCCACGAGGGGGGCGACTGGGAATTTGAACACTGAAGCTTTCTTT. The encoded protein is CATRGATGNLNTEAFF.

V usage is TRBV5-6 and J usage is TRBJ1-1; 7 nucleotides line up with TRBD1. With 4 bases clipped from V and 3 bases from J, the junction kept 15 bases outside the gene matches. This CDR3 is built from 17 residues. CDR1 and CDR2 from the germline V gene are SGHDT and YYEEEE. The CDR3 bases are TGTGCCAGCAGCCGTCGGGTGACAGGGAAGATGTACACTGAAGCTTTCTTT. As protein: CASSRRVTGKMYTEAFF.

The gene calls are TRBV20-1 and TRBJ2-5, with 7 bases identical to TRBD2. The end of the DNA aligns better with TRBJ2-1, so the J call may be wrong. This CDR3 is 13 amino acids long. Germline CDR1 DFQATT, CDR2 SNEGSKA (reference sequence). The CDR3 bases are TGCAGTGCTCCTGGACTAGAAGTCACTGAGCAGTTCTTC. Its protein product is CSAPGLEVTEQFF.

The CDR3 region is CATSRVVTGELFF. DNA for the CDR3: TGTGCCACCAGCAGAGTAGTCACCGGGGAGCTGTTTTTT. V is TRBV15 and J is TRBJ2-2; D remains unclear. The CDR3 length is 13 residues. V was clipped by 1 base and J by 4 bases, with 4 bases between them. Germline V lookup: CDR1 LNHNV, CDR2 YYDKDF (reference sequence).

V usage is TRBV7-9 and J usage is TRBJ1-6; D gene ambiguous. Trimming stripped 1 base from V and 11 bases from J, with 15 bases between. From germline, CDR1 is SEHNR and CDR2 FQNEAQ (reference sequence). This CDR3 region has 15 residues. The CDR3 protein is CASSLVEGIPTPLHF. In DNA, the CDR3 is TGTGCCAGCAGCTTAGTAGAAGGGATTCCGACACCCCTCCACTTT.

This clonotype was seen a single time. This rearrangement joins TRBV5-1 to TRBJ2-5, with 8 bases fitting TRBD1. Germline CDR1 SGHRS, CDR2 YFSETQ. V lost 2 bases, J lost 2 bases, and 5 bases stayed unmatched. CDR3 length equals 15 residues. The CDR3 spells CASSFNHRGQETQYF. The CDR3 DNA sequence: TGCGCCAGCAGCTTTAATCACAGGGGGCAAGAGACCCAGTACTTC.

The chain is built from TRBV15 and TRBJ2-7; a possible D gene is TRBD2 (5 bases). Germline CDR1 reads LNHNV; CDR2 reads YYDKDF (reference sequence). The CDR3 has 16 amino acids. The V end was cut by 5 bases, the J end by 1 base, with 18 bases between. The CDR3 DNA reads as TGTGCCACCAGCGGAGCCCCGGGGATGGATTCCTACGAGCAGTACTTC. As protein: CATSGAPGMDSYEQYF.

The V and J genes are TRBV10-3 and TRBJ1-1; D remains ambiguous. The CDR3 sequence is 13 residues long. Per germline, CDR1 ENHRY and CDR2 SYGVKD. V was pared by 10 bases and J by 0 bases, with 12 bases between. The CDR3 loop reads CATGDSMNTEAFF. DNA for the CDR3: TGTGCCACCGGGGATTCCATGAACACTGAAGCTTTCTTT.

The V gene is TRBV7-9, the J gene TRBJ2-2, with 11 positions matching TRBD2. V shed 4 bases and J 4 bases; nucleotides not matched to a gene: 14. The CDR3 has 19 amino acids. Germline V gene lookup returns CDR1 SEHNR and CDR2 FQNEAQ (reference sequence). The CDR3 reads CASSSTSRLAGTSTGELFF. The CDR3, as DNA: TGTGCCAGCAGCTCTACCTCACGACTAGCGGGGACCTCCACCGGGGAGCTGTTTTTT.

The V gene is TRBV4-1, the J gene TRBJ2-7, with no clear D. The CDR3 has 13 amino acids. Trimming stripped 0 bases from V and 4 bases from J, with 7 bases between. The germline gives CDR1 MGHRA, CDR2 YSYEKL. CDR3 DNA: TGCGCCAGCAGCCAAGATACTACATACGAGCAGTACTTC. It is translated as CASSQDTTYEQYF.

By proportion, this clonotype is medium-sized (0.01 to 0.1%). This chain joins TRBV18 and TRBJ2-6; 8 bases are a match to TRBD1. In germline, CDR1 is KGHSH, CDR2 LQKENI. The V segment lost 2 bases and the J segment 0 bases; nucleotides outside the gene matches: 3. CDR3 length: 17 amino acids. In DNA form, the CDR3 reads TGTGCCAGCTCACCATGGACAGGGCGCTCTGGGGCCAACGTCCTGACTTTC. It translates to CASSPWTGRSGANVLTF.